Sequencing of this TCR beta chain was carried out in a study of CD8 T cells in Susac syndrome. Random-hexamer reverse transcription was applied to roughly 0.5 to 1 ug RNA. Using its own MiXCR run on the immunoSEQ multiplex PCR reads, TCRdb lists one record per CDR3 protein. The sample shows tens of thousands of distinct CDR3 sequences, roughly 95% of them seen only once. This CDR3 spans 15 amino acids. From germline, CDR1 is LGHDT and CDR2 YNNKEL (reference sequence). The V end lost 0 bases, the J end lost 2 bases, and 11 bases lay between the germline ends. The receptor was isolated from a human donor with Susac syndrome. The J gene is TRBJ2-7, the V gene TRBV3-1; no reliable D call. The specimen sequenced was CD8+ T cells from PBMCs. CDR3 bases: TGTGCCAGCAGCCAAGATTCTACAGTAGCCTACGAGCAGTACTTC. Protein: CASSQDSTVAYEQYF.